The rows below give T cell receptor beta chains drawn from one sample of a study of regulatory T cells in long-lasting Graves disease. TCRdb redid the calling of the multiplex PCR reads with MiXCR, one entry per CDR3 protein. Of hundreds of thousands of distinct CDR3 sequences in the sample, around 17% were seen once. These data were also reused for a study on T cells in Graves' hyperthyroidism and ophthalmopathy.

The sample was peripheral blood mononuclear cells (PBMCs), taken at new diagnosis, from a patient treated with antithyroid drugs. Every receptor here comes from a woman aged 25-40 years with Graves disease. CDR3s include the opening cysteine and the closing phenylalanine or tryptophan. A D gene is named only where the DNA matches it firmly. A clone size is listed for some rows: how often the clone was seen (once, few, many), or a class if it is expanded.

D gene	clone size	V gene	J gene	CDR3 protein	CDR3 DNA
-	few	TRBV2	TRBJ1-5	CASRQDPSNQPQHF	TGTGCCAGCAGACAGGACCCTTCCAATCAGCCCCAGCATTTT
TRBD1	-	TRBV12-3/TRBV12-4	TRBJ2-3	CASSLNPDRRIGTDTQYF	TGTGCCAGCAGTTTAAACCCGGACAGGCGAATAGGCACAGATACGCAGTATTTT
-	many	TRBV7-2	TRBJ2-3	CASSLGTLKIHAQYF	TGTGCCAGCAGCTTAGGGACTTTAAAGATTCATGCGCAGTATTTT
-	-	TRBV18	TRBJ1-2	CASSPGSQRGGYGYTF	TGTGCCAGCTCACCCGGGTCGCAAAGGGGCGGGTATGGCTACACCTTC
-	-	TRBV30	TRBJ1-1	CAWSVDYHTEAFF	TGTGCCTGGAGTGTTGACTATCACACTGAAGCTTTCTTT
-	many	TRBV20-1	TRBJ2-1	CSAPRDLLYNEQFF	TGCAGTGCTCCAAGGGACCTTCTATACAATGAGCAGTTCTTC
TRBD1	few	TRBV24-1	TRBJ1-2	CATSESGTGAMRNYGYTF	TGTGCCACCAGTGAATCCGGGACAGGGGCCATGAGAAACTATGGCTACACCTTC
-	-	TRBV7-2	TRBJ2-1	CASSLGELEGQFF	TGTGCCAGCAGCTTAGGAGAGTTAGAAGGGCAGTTCTTC
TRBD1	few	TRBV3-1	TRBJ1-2	CASSPKPGQLYGYTF	TGTGCCAGCAGCCCAAAGCCGGGACAGCTCTATGGCTACACCTTC
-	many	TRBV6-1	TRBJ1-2	CAGGGQGIIYGYTF	TGTGCCGGGGGAGGGCAGGGGATAATCTATGGCTACACCTTC
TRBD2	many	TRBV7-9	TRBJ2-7	CASNRLADEQYF	TGTGCCAGCAACAGGCTAGCGGACGAGCAGTACTTC
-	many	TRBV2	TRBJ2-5	CASSVGQPETQYF	TGTGCCAGCAGTGTGGGACAACCAGAGACCCAGTACTTC
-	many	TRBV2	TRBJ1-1	CASKPNTEAFF	TGTGCCAGCAAACCCAACACTGAAGCTTTCTTT